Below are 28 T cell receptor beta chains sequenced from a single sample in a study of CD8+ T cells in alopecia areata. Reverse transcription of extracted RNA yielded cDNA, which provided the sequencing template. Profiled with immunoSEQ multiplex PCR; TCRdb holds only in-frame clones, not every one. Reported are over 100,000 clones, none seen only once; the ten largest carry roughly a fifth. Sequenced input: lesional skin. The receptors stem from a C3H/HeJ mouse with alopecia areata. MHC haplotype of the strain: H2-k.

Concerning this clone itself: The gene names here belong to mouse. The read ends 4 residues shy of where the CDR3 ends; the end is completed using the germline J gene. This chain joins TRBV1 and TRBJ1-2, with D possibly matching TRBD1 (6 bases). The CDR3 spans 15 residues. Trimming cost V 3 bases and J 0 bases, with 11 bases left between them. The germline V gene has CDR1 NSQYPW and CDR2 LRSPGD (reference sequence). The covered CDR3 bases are TGCACCTGCAGTGCGCCACAGGGTGCAAACTCC. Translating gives CTCSAPQGANS. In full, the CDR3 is CTCSAPQGANSDYTF.

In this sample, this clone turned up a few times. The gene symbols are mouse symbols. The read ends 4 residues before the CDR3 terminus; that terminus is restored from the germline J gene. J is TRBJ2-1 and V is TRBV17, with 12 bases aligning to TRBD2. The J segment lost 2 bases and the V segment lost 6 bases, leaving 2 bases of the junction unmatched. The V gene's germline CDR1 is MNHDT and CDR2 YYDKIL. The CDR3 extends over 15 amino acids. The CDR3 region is CASRDWGGYYAEQFF. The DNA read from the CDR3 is TGTGCTAGCAGAGACTGGGGGGGCTACTATGCT.

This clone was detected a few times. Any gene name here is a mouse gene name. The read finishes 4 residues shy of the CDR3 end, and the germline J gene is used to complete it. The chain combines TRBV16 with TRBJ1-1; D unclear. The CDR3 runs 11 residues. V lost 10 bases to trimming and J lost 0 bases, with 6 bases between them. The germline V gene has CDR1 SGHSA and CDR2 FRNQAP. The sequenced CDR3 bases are TGTGCAACCGACACAAACACA. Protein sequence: CATDTNT. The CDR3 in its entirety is CATDTNTEVFF.

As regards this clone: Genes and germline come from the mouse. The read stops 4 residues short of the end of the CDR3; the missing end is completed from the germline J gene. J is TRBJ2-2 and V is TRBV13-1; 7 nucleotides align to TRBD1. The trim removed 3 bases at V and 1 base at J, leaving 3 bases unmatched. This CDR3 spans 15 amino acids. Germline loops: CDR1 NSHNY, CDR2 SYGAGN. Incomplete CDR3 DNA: TGTGCCAGCAGTGGACAGGGAATAAACACCGGG. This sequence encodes CASSGQGINTG. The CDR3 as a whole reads CASSGQGINTGQLYF.

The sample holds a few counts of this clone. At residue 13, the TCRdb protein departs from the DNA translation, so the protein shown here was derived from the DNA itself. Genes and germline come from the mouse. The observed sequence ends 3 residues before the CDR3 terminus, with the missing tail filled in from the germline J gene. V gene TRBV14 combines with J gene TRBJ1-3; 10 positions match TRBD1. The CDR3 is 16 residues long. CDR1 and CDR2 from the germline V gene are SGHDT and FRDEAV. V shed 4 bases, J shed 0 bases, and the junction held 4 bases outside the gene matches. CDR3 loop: CASSPTGGNSGNTLYF. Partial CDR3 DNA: TGTGCCAGCAGTCCGACAGGGGGCAATTCTGGAAATACG.

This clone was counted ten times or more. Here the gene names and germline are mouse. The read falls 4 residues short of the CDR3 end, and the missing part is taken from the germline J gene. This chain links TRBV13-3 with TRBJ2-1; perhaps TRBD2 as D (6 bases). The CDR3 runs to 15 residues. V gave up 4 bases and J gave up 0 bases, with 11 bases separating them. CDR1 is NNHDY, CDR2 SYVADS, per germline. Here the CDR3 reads CASSPGLSNYAEQFF. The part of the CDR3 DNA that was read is TGTGCCAGCAGTCCTGGACTGTCTAACTATGCT.

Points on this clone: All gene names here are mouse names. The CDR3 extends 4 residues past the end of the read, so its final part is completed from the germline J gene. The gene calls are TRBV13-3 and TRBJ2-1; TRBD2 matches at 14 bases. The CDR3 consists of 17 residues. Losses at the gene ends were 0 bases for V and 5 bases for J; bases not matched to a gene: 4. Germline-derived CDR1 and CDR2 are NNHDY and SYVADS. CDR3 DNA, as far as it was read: TGTGCCAGCAGTGATGGGGACTGGGGGGGCGCCGATGCT. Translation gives CASSDGDWGGADA. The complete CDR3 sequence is CASSDGDWGGADAEQFF.

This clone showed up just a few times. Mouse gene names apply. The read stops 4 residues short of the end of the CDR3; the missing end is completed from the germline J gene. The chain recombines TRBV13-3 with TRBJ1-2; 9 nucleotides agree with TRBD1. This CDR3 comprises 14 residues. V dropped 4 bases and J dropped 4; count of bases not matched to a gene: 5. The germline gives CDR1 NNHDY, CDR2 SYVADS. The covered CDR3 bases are TGTGCCAGCAGTTACAGGGGGCAGGGCTCC. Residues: CASSYRGQGS. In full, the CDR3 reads CASSYRGQGSDYTF.

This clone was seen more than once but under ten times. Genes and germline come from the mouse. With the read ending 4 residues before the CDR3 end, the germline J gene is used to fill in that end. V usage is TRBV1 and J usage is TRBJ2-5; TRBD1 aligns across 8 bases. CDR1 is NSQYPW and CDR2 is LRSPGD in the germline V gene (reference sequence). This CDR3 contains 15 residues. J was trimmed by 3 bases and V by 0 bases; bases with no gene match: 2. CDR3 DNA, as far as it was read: TGCACCTGCAGTGCAGACAGGGGGCTTCAAGAC. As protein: CTCSADRGLQD. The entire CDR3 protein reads CTCSADRGLQDTQYF. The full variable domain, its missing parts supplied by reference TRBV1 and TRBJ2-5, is VTLLEQNPRWRLVPRGQAVNLRCILKNSQYPWMSWYQQDLQKQLQWLFTLRSPGDKEVKSLPGADYLATRVTDTELRLQVANMSQGRTLYCTCSADRGLQDTQYFGPGTRLLVL.

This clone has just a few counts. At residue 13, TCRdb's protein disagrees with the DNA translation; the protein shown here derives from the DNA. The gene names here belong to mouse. CDR3 in amino acids: CASSEGDRGYNSPLYF. The CDR3 DNA, read in part, is TGTGCCAGCAGTGAAGGGGACAGGGGGTATAATTCGCCC. The rearrangement joins TRBV13-3 to TRBJ1-6, with 11 bases identical to TRBD1. The read finishes 3 residues shy of the CDR3 end, and the germline J gene is used to complete it. TRBJ1-6 is labeled an ORF, and its function is uncertain. The CDR3 sequence is 16 residues long. The V gene's germline CDR1 is NNHDY and CDR2 SYVADS. Trimming removed 2 bases from V and 4 bases from J; junction bases left unmatched: 2.

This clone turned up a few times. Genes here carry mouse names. CDR3 loop: CASSDARGAIPNSDYTF. CDR3 bases read: TGTGCCAGCAGTGATGCCAGGGGCGCTATCCCAAACTCC. The rearrangement uses TRBV13-3 and TRBJ1-2, with a weak D call TRBD1 (6 bases). The read terminates 4 residues before the CDR3 end, so the remaining end is supplied by the germline J gene. V lost 0 bases to trimming and J lost 0 bases, with 15 bases between them. Per the germline V gene, CDR1 is NNHDY and CDR2 is SYVADS. The CDR3 is 17 residues long.

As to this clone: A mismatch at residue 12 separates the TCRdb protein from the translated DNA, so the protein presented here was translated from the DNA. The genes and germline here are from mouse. The CDR3 region is CASSETDRGGNTLYF. CDR3 DNA (partial): TGTGCCAGCAGTGAGACCGACAGGGGTGGAAATACG. This chain uses TRBV13-3 with TRBJ1-3; 8 bases line up with TRBD1. With the read ending 3 residues before the CDR3 end, the germline J gene is used to fill in that end. The germline CDR1 and CDR2 sequences are NNHDY and SYVADS. Trimming cost V 2 bases and J 3 bases; bases outside gene matches: 4. The CDR3 is 15 amino acids.

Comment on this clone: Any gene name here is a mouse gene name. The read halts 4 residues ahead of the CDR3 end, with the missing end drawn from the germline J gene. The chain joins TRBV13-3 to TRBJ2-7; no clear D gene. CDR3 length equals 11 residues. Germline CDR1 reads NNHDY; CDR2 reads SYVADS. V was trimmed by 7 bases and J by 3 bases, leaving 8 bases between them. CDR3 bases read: TGTGCCAGCCAAGACAACTAT. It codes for CASQDNY. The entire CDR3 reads CASQDNYEQYF.

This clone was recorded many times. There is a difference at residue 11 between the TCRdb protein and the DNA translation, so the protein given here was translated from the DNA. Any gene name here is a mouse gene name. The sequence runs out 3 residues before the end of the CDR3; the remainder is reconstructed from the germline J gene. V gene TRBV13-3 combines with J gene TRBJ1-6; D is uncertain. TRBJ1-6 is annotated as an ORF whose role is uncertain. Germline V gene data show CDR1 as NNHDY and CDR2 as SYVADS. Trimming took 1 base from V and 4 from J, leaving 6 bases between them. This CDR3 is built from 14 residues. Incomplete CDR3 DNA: TGTGCCAGCAGTGATCACATGTATAATTCGCCC. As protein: CASSDHMYNSP. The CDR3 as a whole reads CASSDHMYNSPLYF.

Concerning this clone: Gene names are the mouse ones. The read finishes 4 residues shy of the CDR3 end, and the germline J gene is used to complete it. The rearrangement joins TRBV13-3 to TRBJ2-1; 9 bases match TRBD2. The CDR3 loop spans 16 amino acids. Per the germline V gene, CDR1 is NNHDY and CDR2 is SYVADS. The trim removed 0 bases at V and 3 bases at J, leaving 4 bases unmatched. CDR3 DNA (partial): TGTGCCAGCAGTGATGCATTGGGGGGGCTCTATGCT. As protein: CASSDALGGLYA. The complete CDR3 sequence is CASSDALGGLYAEQFF.

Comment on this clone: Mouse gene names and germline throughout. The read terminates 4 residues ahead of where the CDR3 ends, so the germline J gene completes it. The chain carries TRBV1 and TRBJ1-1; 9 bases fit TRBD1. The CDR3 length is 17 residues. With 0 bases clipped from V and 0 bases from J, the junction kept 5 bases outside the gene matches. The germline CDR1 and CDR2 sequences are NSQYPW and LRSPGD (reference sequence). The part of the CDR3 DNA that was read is TGCACCTGCAGTGCAGATCTGACAGGGGGGTCAAACACA. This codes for CTCSADLTGGSNT. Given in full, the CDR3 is CTCSADLTGGSNTEVFF. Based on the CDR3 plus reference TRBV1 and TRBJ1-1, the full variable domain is VTLLEQNPRWRLVPRGQAVNLRCILKNSQYPWMSWYQQDLQKQLQWLFTLRSPGDKEVKSLPGADYLATRVTDTELRLQVANMSQGRTLYCTCSADLTGGSNTEVFFGKGTRLTVV.

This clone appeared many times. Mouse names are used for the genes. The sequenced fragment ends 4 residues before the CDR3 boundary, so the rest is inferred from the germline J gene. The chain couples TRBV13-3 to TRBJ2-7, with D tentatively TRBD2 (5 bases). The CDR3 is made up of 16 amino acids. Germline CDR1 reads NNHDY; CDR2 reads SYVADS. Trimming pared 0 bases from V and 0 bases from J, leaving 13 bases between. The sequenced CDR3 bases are TGTGCCAGCAGTGATGCAGTGGGGAGGAGCTCCTAT. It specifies CASSDAVGRSSY. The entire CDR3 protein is CASSDAVGRSSYEQYF.

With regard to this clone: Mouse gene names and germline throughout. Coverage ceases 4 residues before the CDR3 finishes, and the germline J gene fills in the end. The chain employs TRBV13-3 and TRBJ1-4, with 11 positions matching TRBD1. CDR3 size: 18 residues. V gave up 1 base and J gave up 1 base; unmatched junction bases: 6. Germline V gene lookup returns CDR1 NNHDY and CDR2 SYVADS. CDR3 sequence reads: CASSDISGTGGSNERLFF. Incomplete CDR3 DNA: TGTGCCAGCAGTGATATATCCGGGACAGGGGGTTCCAACGAA.

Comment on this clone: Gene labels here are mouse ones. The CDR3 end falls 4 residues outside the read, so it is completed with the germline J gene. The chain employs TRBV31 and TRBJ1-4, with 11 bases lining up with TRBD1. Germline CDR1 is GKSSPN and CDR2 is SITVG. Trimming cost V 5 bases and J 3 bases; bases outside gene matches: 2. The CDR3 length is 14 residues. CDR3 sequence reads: CAWAGQGANERLFF. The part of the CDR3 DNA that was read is TGTGCCTGGGCGGGACAGGGGGCCAACGAA. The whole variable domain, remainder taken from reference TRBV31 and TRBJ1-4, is AQTIHQWPVAEIKAVGSPLSLGCTIKGKSSPNLYWYWQATGGTLQQLFYSITVGQVESVVQLNLSASRPKDDQFILSTEKLLLSHSGFYLCAWAGQGANERLFFGHGTKLSVL.

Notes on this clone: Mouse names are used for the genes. The CDR3 region is CTCSDPGTGVYEQYF. The part of the CDR3 DNA that was read is TGCACCTGCAGTGATCCCGGGACTGGGGTTTAT. The chain couples TRBV1 to TRBJ2-7; 10 bases agree with TRBD2. Read coverage stops 4 residues before the CDR3 terminus; the germline J gene supplies the remainder. The CDR3 has 15 residues. Germline CDR1 is NSQYPW and CDR2 is LRSPGD (reference sequence).

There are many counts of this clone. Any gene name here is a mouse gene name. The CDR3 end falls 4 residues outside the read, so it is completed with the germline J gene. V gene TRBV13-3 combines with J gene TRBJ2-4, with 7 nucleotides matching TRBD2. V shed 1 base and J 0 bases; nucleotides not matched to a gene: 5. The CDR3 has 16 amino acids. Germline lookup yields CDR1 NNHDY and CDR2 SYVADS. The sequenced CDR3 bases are TGTGCCAGCAGTGATCCGGCTGGGGGTAGTCAAAAC. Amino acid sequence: CASSDPAGGSQN. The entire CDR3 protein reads CASSDPAGGSQNTLYF.

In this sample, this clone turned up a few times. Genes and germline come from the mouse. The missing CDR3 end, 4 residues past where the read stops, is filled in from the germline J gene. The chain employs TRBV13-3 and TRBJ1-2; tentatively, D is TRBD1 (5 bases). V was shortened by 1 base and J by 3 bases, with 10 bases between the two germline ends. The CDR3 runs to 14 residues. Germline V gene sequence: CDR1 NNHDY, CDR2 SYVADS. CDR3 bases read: TGTGCCAGCAGTGATCCAGGGTTGGACTCC. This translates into CASSDPGLDS. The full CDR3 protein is CASSDPGLDSDYTF.

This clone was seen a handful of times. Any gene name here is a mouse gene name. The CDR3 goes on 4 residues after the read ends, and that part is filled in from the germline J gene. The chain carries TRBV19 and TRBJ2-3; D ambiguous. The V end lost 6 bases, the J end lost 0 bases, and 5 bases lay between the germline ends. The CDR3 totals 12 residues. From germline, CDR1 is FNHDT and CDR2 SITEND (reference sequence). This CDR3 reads CASTNSAETLYF. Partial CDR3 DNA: TGTGCCAGCACAAATAGTGCAGAA.

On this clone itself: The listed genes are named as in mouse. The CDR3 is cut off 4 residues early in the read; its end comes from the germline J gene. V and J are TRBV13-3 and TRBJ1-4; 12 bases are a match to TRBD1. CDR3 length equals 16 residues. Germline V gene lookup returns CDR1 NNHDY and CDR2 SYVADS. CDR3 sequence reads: CASSDTGTGGGERLFF. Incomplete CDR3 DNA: TGTGCCAGCAGTGACACCGGGACAGGGGGCGGCGAA.

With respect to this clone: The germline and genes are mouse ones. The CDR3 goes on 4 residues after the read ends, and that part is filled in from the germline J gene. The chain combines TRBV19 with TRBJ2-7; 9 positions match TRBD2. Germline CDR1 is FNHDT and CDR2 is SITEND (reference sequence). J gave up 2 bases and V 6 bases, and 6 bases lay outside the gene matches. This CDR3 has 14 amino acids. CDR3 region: CASTLRDWAYEQYF. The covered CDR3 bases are TGTGCCAGCACCCTCCGGGACTGGGCCTAT.

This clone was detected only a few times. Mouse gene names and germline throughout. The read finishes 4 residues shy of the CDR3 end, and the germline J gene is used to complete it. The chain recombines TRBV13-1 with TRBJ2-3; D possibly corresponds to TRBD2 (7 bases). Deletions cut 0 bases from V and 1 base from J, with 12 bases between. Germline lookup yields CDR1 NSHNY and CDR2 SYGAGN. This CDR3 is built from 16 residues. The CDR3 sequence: CASSDEGGAGAETLYF. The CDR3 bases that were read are TGTGCCAGCAGTGATGAGGGGGGCGCGGGTGCAGAA.

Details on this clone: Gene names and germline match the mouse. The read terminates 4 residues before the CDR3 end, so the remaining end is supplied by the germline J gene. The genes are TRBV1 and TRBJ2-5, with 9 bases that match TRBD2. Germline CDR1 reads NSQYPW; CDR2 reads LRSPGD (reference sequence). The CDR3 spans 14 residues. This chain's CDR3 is CTCSAGTGSDTQYF. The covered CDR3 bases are TGCACCTGCAGTGCGGGGACTGGGTCTGAC.

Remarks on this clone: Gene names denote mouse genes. Incomplete CDR3 DNA: TGTGCCAGCAGTCAGGGTCTTTCCAACGAA. This sequence encodes CASSQGLSNE. The whole CDR3 sequence is CASSQGLSNERLFF. The V call is TRBV13-3, the J call TRBJ1-4; TRBD1 is a possible D gene (5 bases). The CDR3 end lies 4 residues beyond the end of the read and is filled in from the germline J gene. Germline V CDR1 and CDR2: NNHDY, SYVADS. Trimming removed 4 bases from V and 0 bases from J, with 7 bases in between. This CDR3 region has 14 residues.